This passage covers 22 T cell receptor beta chains from one sample sequenced in a study of blood T cell repertoires in COVID-19. Profiled with immunoSEQ multiplex PCR; TCRdb holds only in-frame clones, not every one. The repertoire holds 200,000 to 250,000 clones, with more than 80% as singletons. Input material: peripheral blood. These receptors were obtained from a woman aged 80 or older with COVID-19, enrolled during active disease.

J is TRBJ2-1 and V is TRBV19; 10 positions agree with TRBD2. Germline V gives CDR1 LNHDA, CDR2 SQIVND (reference sequence). The J segment lost 6 bases and the V segment lost 9 bases, leaving 8 bases of the junction unmatched. The CDR3 contains 14 residues. CDR3 DNA sequence: TGTGCCAGCACTCCCTTAGCGGGAGGCAATGAGCAGTTCTTC. Its protein is CASTPLAGGNEQFF.

The chain has TRBV5-1 and TRBJ2-7, with TRBD2 matching 8 bases. The germline gives CDR1 SGHRS, CDR2 YFSETQ. Germline trimming cut 4 bases from V and 3 bases from J; bases unmatched to any gene: 12. The CDR3 spans 16 residues. The CDR3 region has the DNA TGCGCCAGCAGCCCGACCTTGACGGGGGGGATCTACGAGCAGTACTTC. It codes for CASSPTLTGGIYEQYF.

This clone was seen once. The rearrangement uses TRBV5-1 and TRBJ2-2, with 8 positions matching TRBD2. From germline, CDR1 is SGHRS and CDR2 YFSETQ. This CDR3 has 15 residues. Germline trimming cut 4 bases from V and 13 bases from J; bases unmatched to any gene: 15. The CDR3 DNA sequence: TGCGCCAGCAGCCCGGGGGGGGCTAGTCGAACCGCGCTGTTTTTT. Translated, it gives CASSPGGASRTALFF. Based on the CDR3 plus reference TRBV5-1 and TRBJ2-2, the full variable domain is KAGVTQTPRYLIKTRGQQVTLSCSPISGHRSVSWYQQTPGQGLQFLFEYFSETQRNKGNFPGRFSGRQFSNSRSEMNVSTLELGDSALYLCASSPGGASRTALFFGEGSRLTVL.

The rearrangement links TRBV16 to TRBJ2-3; 9 bases map to TRBD1. The trim removed 0 bases at V and 0 bases at J, leaving 7 bases unmatched. Germline V lookup: CDR1 KGHSY, CDR2 FQNENV. The CDR3 is 18 amino acids. The CDR3 region is CASSQSGQGSLSTDTQYF. CDR3 nucleotides: TGTGCCAGCAGCCAATCGGGACAGGGTTCGCTCAGCACAGATACGCAGTATTTT.

The chain links TRBV3-1 (or the pseudogene TRBV3-2) to TRBJ1-2; TRBD1 aligns across 7 bases. The CDR3 contains 15 residues. V shed 3 bases and J 6 bases; nucleotides not matched to a gene: 10. The V gene's germline CDR1 is LGHDT and CDR2 YNNKEL (reference sequence). The CDR3 is CASSQRQGDSDGYTF. In nucleotides, the CDR3 is TGTGCCAGCAGCCAGCGACAGGGAGACTCAGATGGCTACACCTTC.

The V call is TRBV6-6, the J call TRBJ1-5, with no clear D. Trimming stripped 6 bases from V and 2 bases from J, with 14 bases between. This CDR3 is 15 amino acids long. Germline V gene sequence: CDR1 MNHNY, CDR2 SVGAGI (reference sequence). For the CDR3, the DNA is TGTGCCAGCAGGGATCGCGGGCTTGGCAATCAGCCCCAGCATTTT. This gives the protein CASRDRGLGNQPQHF.

The chain recombines TRBV4-2 with TRBJ1-3; no definite D call. The CDR3 is 16 residues long. Germline V gene sequence: CDR1 LGHNA, CDR2 YNFKEQ. Trimming left V 0 bases short and J 1 base short, with 10 bases between. The CDR3 sequence is CASSQDLLGSGNTIYF. The CDR3 DNA is TGTGCCAGCAGCCAAGATCTCCTCGGGTCTGGAAACACCATATATTTT.

This chain joins TRBV5-1 and TRBJ2-1; D is perhaps TRBD1 (6 bases). Germline lookup yields CDR1 SGHRS and CDR2 YFSETQ. The CDR3 is made up of 15 amino acids. The V gene lost 0 bases and the J gene lost 4 bases, with 11 bases spanning the gap. CDR3 coding DNA: TGCGCCAGCAGCTTGGTAGGCAGGGGATACAATGAGCAGTTCTTC. Translating gives CASSLVGRGYNEQFF.

This chain connects TRBV6-5 to TRBJ1-6, with 9 bases matching TRBD1. The CDR3 is made up of 14 amino acids. The germline V gene encodes CDR1 MNHEY and CDR2 SVGAGI. V lost 6 bases and J lost 10; bases outside the gene matches: 7. The CDR3 nucleotides read TGTGCCAGCAGCGCCGGGACAGGGAGATCACCCCTCCACTTT. This encodes CASSAGTGRSPLHF.

The V gene is TRBV14, the J gene TRBJ2-1; 7 positions agree with TRBD2. The CDR3 is 14 amino acids. CDR1 SGHDN and CDR2 FVKESK come from the germline V gene. V gave up 1 base and J gave up 6 bases; unmatched junction bases: 3. The CDR3 loop reads CASSQAGGTNEQFF. As DNA, the CDR3 is TGTGCCAGCAGCCAAGCGGGGGGTACCAATGAGCAGTTCTTC.

The genes are TRBV5-4 and TRBJ1-1, with D possibly TRBD1 on 5 matching bases. Germline loops: CDR1 SGHNT, CDR2 YYREEE (reference sequence). The CDR3 spans 15 residues. Trimming removed 3 bases from V and 5 bases from J, with 17 bases in between. CDR3 sequence reads: CASSSPGRVGTEAFF. The CDR3 region has the DNA TGTGCCAGCAGCTCCCCTGGCAGGGTGGGAACTGAAGCTTTCTTT.

The J gene is TRBJ1-2, the V gene TRBV19, with TRBD1 matching 7 bases. Germline trimming cut 8 bases from V and 7 bases from J; bases unmatched to any gene: 16. Per germline, CDR1 LNHDA and CDR2 SQIVND (reference sequence). The CDR3 length is 15 residues. In DNA, the CDR3 is TGTGCCAGTGAGACCTCGGGACAGCCTAATCTTGGCTACACCTTC. Translating it yields CASETSGQPNLGYTF. Using reference TRBV19 and TRBJ1-2 for the parts outside the CDR3, the full variable domain is DGGITQSPKYLFRKEGQNVTLSCEQNLNHDAMYWYRQDPGQGLRLIYYSQIVNDFQKGDIAEGYSVSREKKESFPLTVTSAQKNPTAFYLCASETSGQPNLGYTFGSGTRLTVV.

The chain has TRBV9 and TRBJ2-3, with TRBD2 matching 8 bases. CDR3 length equals 18 residues. J lost 0 bases, V lost 0 bases, and 9 bases had no gene match. The germline V gene has CDR1 SGDLS and CDR2 YYNGEE. In nucleotides, the CDR3 is TGTGCCAGCAGCGTAGGGTCGGGGGGGCGACTTAGCACAGATACGCAGTATTTT. This translates into CASSVGSGGRLSTDTQYF.

The V gene is TRBV2, the J gene TRBJ2-1; 10 nucleotides agree with TRBD2. Germline CDR1 SNHLY, CDR2 FYNNEI. V trimming: 5 bases; J trimming: 7 bases; junction bases outside the gene matches: 8. The CDR3 covers 15 residues. The CDR3 protein is CASSLSGGARNEQFF. The CDR3 DNA sequence: TGTGCCAGCAGTCTCAGCGGGGGGGCCCGGAATGAGCAGTTCTTC. The full variable domain, in which reference TRBV2 and TRBJ2-1 provide the parts outside the CDR3, is EPEVTQTPSHQVTQMGQEVILRCVPISNHLYFYWYRQILGQKVEFLVSFYNNEISEKSEIFDDQFSVERPDGSNFTLKIRSTKLEDSAMYFCASSLSGGARNEQFFGPGTRLTVL.

The table lists this clone with a count of one. The J gene is TRBJ2-5, the V gene TRBV28; D perhaps matches TRBD1 (6 bases). Looked up from germline, CDR1 is MDHEN and CDR2 is SYDVKM. The CDR3 is 12 residues long. Trimming shortened V by 3 bases and J by 4 bases, and 6 bases separated the two germline ends. The CDR3 spells CASSLDRETQYF. The CDR3 region has the DNA TGTGCCAGCAGTTTGGACAGAGAGACCCAGTACTTC.

The chain is built from TRBV7-3 and TRBJ2-1, with D possibly being TRBD1 (5 bases). The ends were cut back, 0 bases at V and 9 bases at J, with 18 bases in the middle. In germline, CDR1 is SGHTA, CDR2 FQGTGA. The CDR3 runs to 16 residues. Written as DNA, the CDR3 is TGTGCCAGCAGCTTAACGGGTTGGACATTAGAAGGTGAGCAGTTCTTC. Its translation: CASSLTGWTLEGEQFF.

The chain links TRBV18 to TRBJ1-3; D unresolved. Trimming pared 2 bases from V and 3 bases from J, leaving 17 bases between. Germline CDR1 reads KGHSH; CDR2 reads LQKENI. The CDR3 is made up of 17 amino acids. CDR3 nucleotide sequence: TGTGCCAGCTCACCAAGAGGGTCGGCCCTTGATGGAAACACCATATATTTT. This gives the protein CASSPRGSALDGNTIYF. The full variable domain, rest sourced from reference TRBV18 and TRBJ1-3, is NAGVMQNPRHLVRRRGQEARLRCSPMKGHSHVYWYRQLPEEGLKFMVYLQKENIIDESGMPKERFSAEFPKEGPSILRIQQVVRGDSAAYFCASSPRGSALDGNTIYFGEGSWLTVV.

This clone was recorded a few times. The rearrangement joins TRBV5-1 to TRBJ1-4; 7 nucleotides agree with TRBD1. The CDR3 is made up of 15 amino acids. J gave up 5 bases and V 6 bases, and 10 bases lay outside the gene matches. The germline gives CDR1 SGHRS, CDR2 YFSETQ. Here the CDR3 DNA reads TGCGCCAGCAAGATACAGGGGTCCTGGAATGAAAAACTGTTTTTT. Residues: CASKIQGSWNEKLFF.

The sample holds a few counts of this clone. This chain uses TRBV15 with TRBJ1-2; 8 bases line up with TRBD1. V was pared by 6 bases and J by 2 bases, with 8 bases of the junction left unmatched. The CDR3 has 15 residues. Per germline, CDR1 LNHNV and CDR2 YYDKDF (reference sequence). The CDR3 spells CATRRPGGFNYGYTF. The CDR3 nucleotides are TGTGCCACCAGACGTCCAGGGGGCTTCAACTATGGCTACACCTTC.

In DNA form, the CDR3 reads TGTGCCAGCACCCAGCAACAGGGGTTTAGCAATCAGCCCCAGCATTTT. It specifies CASTQQQGFSNQPQHF. V and J are TRBV7-2 and TRBJ1-5; 7 nucleotides align to TRBD1. Looked up from germline, CDR1 is SGHTA and CDR2 is FQGNSA. This CDR3 is built from 16 residues. After removal of 7 bases from V and 0 bases from J, the junction contained 9 bases not matched to a gene.

V usage is TRBV9 and J usage is TRBJ1-1, with D possibly being TRBD1 (5 bases). Trimming took off 5 bases at V and 7 bases at J, with 21 bases between the two ends. CDR1 is SGDLS and CDR2 is YYNGEE in the germline V gene. The CDR3 is 15 residues long. This CDR3 reads CASSAHTGLGDEAFF. CDR3 coding DNA: TGTGCCAGCAGTGCACACACCGGGTTAGGGGATGAAGCTTTCTTT.

The chain employs TRBV7-9 and TRBJ1-2; perhaps TRBD1 as D (6 bases). From germline, CDR1 is SEHNR and CDR2 FQNEAQ (reference sequence). The CDR3 runs to 15 residues. V lost 8 bases, J lost 8 bases, and 24 bases lay in between. The CDR3 is CASPPPGGAQGGYTF. The CDR3, as DNA: TGTGCCAGCCCACCCCCCGGGGGGGCGCAAGGCGGCTACACCTTC.